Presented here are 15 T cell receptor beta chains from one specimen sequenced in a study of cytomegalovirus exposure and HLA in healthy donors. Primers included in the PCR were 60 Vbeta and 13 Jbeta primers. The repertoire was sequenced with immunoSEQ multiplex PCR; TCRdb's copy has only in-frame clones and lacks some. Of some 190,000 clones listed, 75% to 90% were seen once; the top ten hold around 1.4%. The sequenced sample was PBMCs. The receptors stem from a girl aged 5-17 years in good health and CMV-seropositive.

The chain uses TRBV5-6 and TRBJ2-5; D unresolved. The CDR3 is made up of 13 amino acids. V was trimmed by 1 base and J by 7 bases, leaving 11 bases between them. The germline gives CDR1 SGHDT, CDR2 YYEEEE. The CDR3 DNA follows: TGTGCCAGCAGCTTGAACACAGTGGGGACCCAGTACTTC. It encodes CASSLNTVGTQYF.

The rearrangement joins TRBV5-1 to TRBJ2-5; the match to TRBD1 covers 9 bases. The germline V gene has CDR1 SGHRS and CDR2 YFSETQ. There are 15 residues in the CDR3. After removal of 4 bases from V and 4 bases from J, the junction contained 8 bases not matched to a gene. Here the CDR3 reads CASSLRDRELETQYF. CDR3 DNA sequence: TGCGCCAGCAGCCTCCGGGACAGGGAGTTAGAGACCCAGTACTTC.

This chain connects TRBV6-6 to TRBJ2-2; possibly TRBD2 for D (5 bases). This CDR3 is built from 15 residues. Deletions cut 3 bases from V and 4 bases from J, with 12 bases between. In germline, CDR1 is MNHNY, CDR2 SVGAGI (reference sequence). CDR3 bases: TGTGCCAGCAGTTATGAGGGAGTAGGCACCGGGGAGCTGTTTTTT. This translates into CASSYEGVGTGELFF.

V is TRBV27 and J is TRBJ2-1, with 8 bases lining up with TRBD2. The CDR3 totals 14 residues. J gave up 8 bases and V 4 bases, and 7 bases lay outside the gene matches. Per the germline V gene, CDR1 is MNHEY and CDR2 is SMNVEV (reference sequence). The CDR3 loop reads CASSSQRENDEQFF. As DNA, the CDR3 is TGTGCCAGCAGTTCCCAGCGGGAGAACGATGAGCAGTTCTTC.

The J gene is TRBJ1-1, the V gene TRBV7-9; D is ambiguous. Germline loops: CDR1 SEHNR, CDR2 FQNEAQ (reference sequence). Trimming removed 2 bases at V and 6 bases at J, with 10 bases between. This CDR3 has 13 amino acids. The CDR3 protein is CASSLISGAEAFF. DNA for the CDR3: TGTGCCAGCAGCTTAATAAGTGGAGCTGAAGCTTTCTTT.

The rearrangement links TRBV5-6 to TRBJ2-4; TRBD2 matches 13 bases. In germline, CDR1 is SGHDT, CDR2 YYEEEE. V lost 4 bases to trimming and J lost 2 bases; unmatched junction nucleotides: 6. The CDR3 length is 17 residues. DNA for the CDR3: TGTGCCAGCAGCACAGGGACTAGCGGGATATCCAAAAACATTCAGTACTTC. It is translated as CASSTGTSGISKNIQYF.

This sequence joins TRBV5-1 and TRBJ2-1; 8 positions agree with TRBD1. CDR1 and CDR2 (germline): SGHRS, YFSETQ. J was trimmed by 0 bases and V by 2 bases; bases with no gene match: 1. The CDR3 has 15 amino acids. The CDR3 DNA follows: TGCGCCAGCAGCTTTGGACAGGGCTCCTACAATGAGCAGTTCTTC. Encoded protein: CASSFGQGSYNEQFF.

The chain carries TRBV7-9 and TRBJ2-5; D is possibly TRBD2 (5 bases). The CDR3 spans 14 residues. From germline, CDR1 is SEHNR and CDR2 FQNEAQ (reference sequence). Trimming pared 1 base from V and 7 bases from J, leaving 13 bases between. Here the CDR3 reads CASSLELSGGTQYF. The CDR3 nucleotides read TGTGCCAGCAGCTTAGAACTATCCGGAGGGACCCAGTACTTC.

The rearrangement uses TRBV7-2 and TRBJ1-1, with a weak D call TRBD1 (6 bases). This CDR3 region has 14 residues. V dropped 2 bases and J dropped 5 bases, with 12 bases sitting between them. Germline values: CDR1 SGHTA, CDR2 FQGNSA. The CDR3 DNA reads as TGTGCCAGCAGCTTATTGTCAAGGGGGACTGAAGCTTTCTTT. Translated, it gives CASSLLSRGTEAFF.

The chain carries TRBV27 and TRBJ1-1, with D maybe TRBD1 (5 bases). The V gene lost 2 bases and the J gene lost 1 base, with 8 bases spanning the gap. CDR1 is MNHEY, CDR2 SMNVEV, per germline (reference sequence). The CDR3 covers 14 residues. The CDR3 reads CASSLNRRNTEAFF. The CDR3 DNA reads TGTGCCAGCAGTTTAAACAGGAGGAACACTGAAGCTTTCTTT.

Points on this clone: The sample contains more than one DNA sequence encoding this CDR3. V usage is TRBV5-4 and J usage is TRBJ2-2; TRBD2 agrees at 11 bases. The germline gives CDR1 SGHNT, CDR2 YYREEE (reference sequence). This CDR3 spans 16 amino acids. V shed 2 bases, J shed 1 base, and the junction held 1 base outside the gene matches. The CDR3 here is CASSLGTSGNTGELFF. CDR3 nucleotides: TGTGCCAGCAGCTTAGGGACTAGCGGGAACACCGGGGAGCTGTTTTTT.

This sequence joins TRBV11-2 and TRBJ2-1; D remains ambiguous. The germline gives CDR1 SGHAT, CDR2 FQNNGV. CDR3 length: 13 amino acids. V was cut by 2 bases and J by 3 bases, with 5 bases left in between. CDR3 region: CASSLLDYNEQFF. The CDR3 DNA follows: TGTGCCAGCAGCTTACTAGACTACAATGAGCAGTTCTTC.

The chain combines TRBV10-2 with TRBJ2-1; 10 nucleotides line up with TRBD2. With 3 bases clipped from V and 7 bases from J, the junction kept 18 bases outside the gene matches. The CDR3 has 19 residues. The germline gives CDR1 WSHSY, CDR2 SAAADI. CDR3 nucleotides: TGCGCCAGCAGTGAAGAAGGTAGGGCTAGCGGGAGATGGGGTAATGAGCAGTTCTTC. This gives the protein CASSEEGRASGRWGNEQFF.

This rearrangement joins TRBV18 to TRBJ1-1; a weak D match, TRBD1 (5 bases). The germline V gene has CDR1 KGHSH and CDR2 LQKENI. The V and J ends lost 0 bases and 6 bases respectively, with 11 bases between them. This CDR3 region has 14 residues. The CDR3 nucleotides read TGTGCCAGCTCACCACCTTCTGGAGGGGCTGAAGCTTTCTTT. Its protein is CASSPPSGGAEAFF.

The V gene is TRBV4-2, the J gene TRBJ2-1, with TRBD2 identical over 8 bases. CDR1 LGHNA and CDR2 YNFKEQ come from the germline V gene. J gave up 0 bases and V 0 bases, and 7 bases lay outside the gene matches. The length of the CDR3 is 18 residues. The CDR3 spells CASSQEVGSGSSYNEQFF. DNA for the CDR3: TGTGCCAGCAGCCAAGAGGTCGGGAGCGGGAGCTCCTACAATGAGCAGTTCTTC.